This T cell receptor (beta chain) is drawn from a study of cytomegalovirus exposure and HLA in healthy donors. 13 Jbeta primers and 60 Vbeta primers were used for the PCR. Some clones are missing from TCRdb's copy, which holds only in-frame ones; the method was immunoSEQ multiplex PCR. The sample records over 150,000 clones, over 70% being singletons. This clonotype was obtained from a man between 18 and 29 years old in good health and CMV-seropositive. The sample was PBMCs.

Written as DNA, the CDR3 is TGTGCCAGCAGTCTTAGACTAGCGGGGTGGAATGAGCAGTTCTTC. It codes for CASSLRLAGWNEQFF. The chain couples TRBV5-6 to TRBJ2-1; 11 positions agree with TRBD2. Per germline, CDR1 SGHDT and CDR2 YYEEEE. V shed 5 bases and J 7 bases; nucleotides not matched to a gene: 8. This CDR3 is 15 amino acids long.